This entry features one T cell receptor (beta chain) sequence. Its target is unknown. Losses at the gene ends were 3 bases for V and 1 base for J; bases not matched to a gene: 8. The CDR3 loop spans 16 amino acids. CDR1 and CDR2 (germline): KGHSH, LQKENI. This record comes from a study of T cell responses to AZD1222 COVID-19 vaccine. Whole-study findings and limits: Following two doses of AZD1222, Spike-specific TCR breadth and depth rose.

Second doses that came at about 4 or about 12 weeks were put together. TCRdb keeps only in-frame clones here, not all; method: immunoSEQ multiplex PCR. The sample records about 160,000 clones, 92% being singletons. Sequencing used peripheral blood, obtained 28 days after the second AZD1222 dose. V usage is TRBV18 and J usage is TRBJ1-1, with 7 bases matching TRBD1. The clonotype comes from an adult who received the AZD1222 COVID-19 vaccine. DNA of the CDR3: TGTGCCAGCTCACCTCGGATAGAGGGGGCGAACACTGAAGCTTTCTTT. It specifies CASSPRIEGANTEAFF.